The 28 T cell receptor beta chains below all came from one sample that was sequenced in a study of beta chain features in type 1 diabetes (dated by TCRdb to the late 2010s). For these TCRs, the target antigens are not known. Library generation was performed with the immunoSEQ multiplex PCR assay. The entire amount of isolated RNA was reverse transcribed using the High Capacity cDNA Reverse Transcription Kit, so the sequenced TCRB transcripts were expressed ones. Entries here come from immuneACCESS through TCRdb and include only in-frame sequences with V and J called. Some clones fail to appear in such tables; in the studies checked, an unresolved V gene covers under half of the shortfall, and the cause of the remainder is unknown. This sample has about 340,000 clones in its table, and 13% of those were observed once. The ten top clones hold about 0.015% of the sample. Study-wide conclusions, independent of this receptor: A moderate but significant shortening of TCRB CDR3 length was observed in type 1 diabetes patients in all four CD4+ subsets.

Sequenced input: naive CD4+ T cells from blood. The cell subset or site label on this specimen signifies: true naive CD4+ T cells. The receptors originated from a woman under 30 with type 1 diabetes.

This clone was found a few times. The rearrangement joins TRBV7-8 to TRBJ2-1; D is undetermined. The CDR3 spans 12 residues. Deletions cut 5 bases from V and 4 bases from J, with 6 bases between. Germline values: CDR1 SGHVS, CDR2 FQNEAQ. This chain's CDR3 is CASSPRYNEQFF. The DNA for the CDR3 is TGTGCCAGCAGCCCCCGTTACAATGAGCAGTTCTTC. Looking up the rest from reference TRBV7-8 and TRBJ2-1 gives the full variable domain: GAGVSQSPRYKVAKRGQDVALRCDPISGHVSLFWYQQALGQGPEFLTYFQNEAQLDKSGLPSDRFFAERPEGSVSTLKIQRTQQEDSAVYLCASSPRYNEQFFGPGTRLTVL.

The J gene is TRBJ2-2, the V gene TRBV25-1; D remains unclear. The CDR3 has 14 amino acids. Germline-derived CDR1 and CDR2 are MGHDK and SYGVNS. V was trimmed by 0 bases and J by 4 bases, leaving 6 bases between them. CDR3 sequence reads: CASSEYHSTGELFF. CDR3 bases: TGTGCCAGCAGTGAATATCACAGCACCGGGGAGCTGTTTTTT.

This clone was counted a few times. The chain has TRBV2 and TRBJ2-7, with D perhaps TRBD1 (5 bases). The CDR3 length is 14 residues. V gave up 3 bases and J gave up 6 bases, with 15 bases separating them. The germline V gene encodes CDR1 SNHLY and CDR2 FYNNEI. The CDR3 loop reads CASSDGGALSEQYF. CDR3 nucleotide sequence: TGTGCCAGCAGTGATGGTGGGGCGCTGAGCGAGCAGTACTTC.

The V call is TRBV28, the J call TRBJ1-1; the D gene is possibly TRBD1 (5 bases). V lost 7 bases and J lost 6, with 21 bases in between. The CDR3 loop spans 15 amino acids. CDR1 and CDR2 (germline): MDHEN, SYDVKM. CDR3 DNA sequence: TGTGCCAGCACCACCGGGACTTTGAGGCGTCCTGAAGCTTTCTTT. It is translated as CASTTGTLRRPEAFF.

V is TRBV5-1 and J is TRBJ2-3; 7 positions agree with TRBD1. This CDR3 comprises 13 residues. Trimming removed 4 bases from V and 5 bases from J; junction bases left unmatched: 4. CDR1 is SGHRS, CDR2 YFSETQ, per germline. This CDR3 reads CASSARDRDTQYF. As DNA, the CDR3 is TGCGCCAGCAGCGCCCGGGACAGAGATACGCAGTATTTT. The full variable domain, completed using reference TRBV5-1 and TRBJ2-3, is KAGVTQTPRYLIKTRGQQVTLSCSPISGHRSVSWYQQTPGQGLQFLFEYFSETQRNKGNFPGRFSGRQFSNSRSEMNVSTLELGDSALYLCASSARDRDTQYFGPGTRLTVL.

This clone was found a few times. The chain is built from TRBV29-1 and TRBJ2-3, with 11 bases fitting TRBD2. V was pared by 6 bases and J by 2 bases, with 10 bases of the junction left unmatched. This CDR3 spans 16 amino acids. Germline lookup yields CDR1 SQVTM and CDR2 ANQGSEA. The CDR3 region has the DNA TGCAGCGTCGCCCGACTAGCGGGACTGATCACAGATACGCAGTATTTT. This sequence encodes CSVARLAGLITDTQYF.

On this clone itself: Within the sample, other DNA sequences also encode this same CDR3. The CDR3 is CASSVRGQETQYF. The DNA for the CDR3 is TGTGCCAGCAGCGTAAGGGGCCAAGAGACCCAGTACTTC. The chain has TRBV9 and TRBJ2-5; TRBD1 might be the D (5 bases). Deletions cut 1 base from V and 1 base from J, with 5 bases between. Germline CDR1 and CDR2: SGDLS and YYNGEE. This CDR3 region has 13 residues. Looking up the rest from reference TRBV9 and TRBJ2-5 gives the full variable domain: DSGVTQTPKHLITATGQRVTLRCSPRSGDLSVYWYQQSLDQGLQFLIQYYNGEERAKGNILERFSAQQFPDLHSELNLSSLELGDSALYFCASSVRGQETQYFGPGTRLLVL.

The chain links TRBV5-1 to TRBJ1-5; no clear D gene. Germline V gene data show CDR1 as SGHRS and CDR2 as YFSETQ. The CDR3 runs to 15 residues. Trimming took 0 bases from V and 6 from J, leaving 13 bases between them. The CDR3 DNA is TGCGCCAGCAGCTTGGTTGGGCCCCCGGTTCAGCCCCAGCATTTT. The encoded protein is CASSLVGPPVQPQHF.

This clone was seen a few times. V and J are TRBV4-3 and TRBJ1-1; TRBD1 might be the D (6 bases). There are 16 residues in the CDR3. CDR1 is LGHNA, CDR2 YSLEER, per germline. V lost 0 bases and J 9 bases, leaving 20 bases between the germline ends. CDR3 sequence reads: CASSQEFSTGWYQAFF. The CDR3 DNA reads as TGCGCCAGCAGCCAAGAATTCTCGACAGGTTGGTATCAAGCTTTCTTT.

The chain is built from TRBV28 and TRBJ2-5, with a possible D match to TRBD2 (6 bases). V lost 1 base to trimming and J lost 2 bases, with 17 bases between them. Germline V gives CDR1 MDHEN, CDR2 SYDVKM. This CDR3 is built from 17 residues. CDR3 residues: CASSLLGGRAEQETQYF. As DNA, the CDR3 is TGTGCCAGCAGTTTATTGGGGGGTCGGGCCGAACAAGAGACCCAGTACTTC. Looking up the rest from reference TRBV28 and TRBJ2-5 gives the full variable domain: DVKVTQSSRYLVKRTGEKVFLECVQDMDHENMFWYRQDPGLGLRLIYFSYDVKMKEKGDIPEGYSVSREKKERFSLILESASTNQTSMYLCASSLLGGRAEQETQYFGPGTRLLVL.

The chain combines TRBV6-6 with TRBJ1-1; possible D gene TRBD1, 5 bases. V lost 6 bases, J lost 8 bases, and 13 bases lay in between. The CDR3 contains 12 residues. The V gene's germline CDR1 is MNHNY and CDR2 SVGAGI (reference sequence). CDR3 nucleotides: TGTGCCAGCAGCGGGCAGGGTCCCGAAGCTTTCTTT. Translating gives CASSGQGPEAFF.

This clone was recorded only once. The V call is TRBV5-4, the J call TRBJ2-1, with D unclear. The CDR3 runs to 14 residues. The germline V gene has CDR1 SGHNT and CDR2 YYREEE (reference sequence). The V end lost 0 bases, the J end lost 1 base, and 5 bases lay between the germline ends. CDR3 loop: CASSLAGSYNEQFF. DNA for the CDR3: TGTGCCAGCAGCTTGGCCGGTTCCTACAATGAGCAGTTCTTC.

The sample holds a few counts of this clone. The V call is TRBV5-1, the J call TRBJ2-7; 7 nucleotides align to TRBD2. Germline V gene sequence: CDR1 SGHRS, CDR2 YFSETQ. This CDR3 has 16 residues. The trim removed 0 bases at V and 3 bases at J, leaving 9 bases unmatched. The CDR3 here is CASSLAGASGGYEQYF. Written as DNA, the CDR3 is TGCGCCAGCAGCTTGGCCGGGGCTAGCGGCGGCTACGAGCAGTACTTC.

This clone was recorded a few times. The chain is built from TRBV7-2 and TRBJ2-5; D unclear. V gave up 2 bases and J gave up 2 bases, with 9 bases separating them. The CDR3 length is 14 residues. The germline gives CDR1 SGHTA, CDR2 FQGNSA. The CDR3 bases are TGTGCCAGCAGCTTATCAGGAAAACAAGAGACCCAGTACTTC. Protein product: CASSLSGKQETQYF.

This clone was observed a handful of times. The V call is TRBV5-1, the J call TRBJ2-7; 12 nucleotides line up with TRBD2. The CDR3 has 15 amino acids. CDR1 and CDR2 (germline): SGHRS, YFSETQ. Unmatched junction bases numbered 6, after V lost 4 bases and J lost 4 bases. In nucleotides, the CDR3 is TGCGCCAGCAGCGAGGGACTAGCGGGCCTATACGAGCAGTACTTC. As protein: CASSEGLAGLYEQYF.

The sample holds a few counts of this clone. The chain has TRBV18 and TRBJ2-1, with 7 nucleotides matching TRBD1. This CDR3 has 17 amino acids. Germline CDR1 and CDR2: KGHSH and LQKENI. After removal of 4 bases from V and 1 base from J, the junction contained 10 bases not matched to a gene. This CDR3 reads CASSLLQGQLSYNEQFF. In DNA form, the CDR3 reads TGTGCCAGCTCACTTTTACAGGGGCAATTGTCCTACAATGAGCAGTTCTTC. The whole variable domain, filled in from reference TRBV18 and TRBJ2-1, reads NAGVMQNPRHLVRRRGQEARLRCSPMKGHSHVYWYRQLPEEGLKFMVYLQKENIIDESGMPKERFSAEFPKEGPSILRIQQVVRGDSAAYFCASSLLQGQLSYNEQFFGPGTRLTVL.

The J gene is TRBJ1-2, the V gene TRBV6-6, with TRBD1 matching 9 bases. The CDR3 consists of 16 residues. J gave up 4 bases and V 3 bases, and 9 bases lay outside the gene matches. Germline assignment: CDR1 MNHNY and CDR2 SVGAGI (reference sequence). The CDR3 DNA follows: TGTGCCAGCAGTTATCCCCTACAGGGGGCGGGCTATGGCTACACCTTC. Protein product: CASSYPLQGAGYGYTF.

The chain links TRBV11-2 to TRBJ2-1; possible D gene TRBD2, 6 bases. The CDR3 totals 15 residues. CDR1 is SGHAT, CDR2 FQNNGV, per germline. V lost 6 bases to trimming and J lost 3 bases, with 15 bases between them. CDR3 in DNA: TGTGCCAGCAGTAGGGTCGGGAGAGGCTACAATGAGCAGTTCTTC. Amino acids: CASSRVGRGYNEQFF.

This chain connects TRBV11-2 to TRBJ2-3, with a tentative D call TRBD1 (6 bases). Trimming removed 0 bases from V and 7 bases from J, with 14 bases in between. The CDR3 contains 15 residues. The germline CDR1 and CDR2 sequences are SGHAT and FQNNGV. The CDR3 DNA sequence: TGTGCCAGCAGCTTAGAGAGAGGGGGTCGGTATACGCAGTATTTT. Amino acid sequence: CASSLERGGRYTQYF.

This sequence joins TRBV28 and TRBJ2-7; the D gene is possibly TRBD2 (7 bases). Trimming shortened V by 5 bases and J by 3 bases, and 17 bases separated the two germline ends. The CDR3 runs 15 residues. Germline values: CDR1 MDHEN, CDR2 SYDVKM. The CDR3 DNA is TGTGCCAGCAGTCCCTCGGGGGCGGGAGTCTACGAGCAGTACTTC. It translates to CASSPSGAGVYEQYF.

The CDR3 here is CASSRDREMETQYF. The CDR3 bases are TGTGCCAGCAGCCGGGACAGGGAAATGGAGACCCAGTACTTC. The chain links TRBV9 to TRBJ2-5; 9 bases line up with TRBD1. The CDR3 runs 14 residues. Germline CDR1 is SGDLS and CDR2 is YYNGEE. V dropped 4 bases and J dropped 5; count of bases not matched to a gene: 6.

The V gene is TRBV7-2, the J gene TRBJ2-3; TRBD2 aligns across 10 bases. The CDR3 spans 15 residues. Germline-derived CDR1 and CDR2 are SGHTA and FQGNSA. Trimming took 6 bases from V and 4 from J; bases not matched to a gene: 7. In DNA, the CDR3 is TGTGCCAGCAGTCTAGCGGGGGCGGGGGCAGATACGCAGTATTTT. Protein product: CASSLAGAGADTQYF.

J is TRBJ2-3 and V is TRBV27; 10 nucleotides line up with TRBD2. The CDR3 has 15 residues. CDR1 and CDR2 (germline): MNHEY, SMNVEV (reference sequence). The V gene end was trimmed by 5 bases and the J gene end by 6 bases; junction bases not matched to a gene: 8. The CDR3 loop reads CASSRTSGPGDTQYF. CDR3 bases: TGTGCCAGCAGTCGGACTAGCGGCCCGGGGGATACGCAGTATTTT.

This clone showed up just a few times. The rearrangement joins TRBV18 to TRBJ1-1, with no clear D. Trimming pared 2 bases from V and 7 bases from J, leaving 14 bases between. CDR1 and CDR2 from the germline V gene are KGHSH and LQKENI. This CDR3 spans 14 amino acids. DNA of the CDR3: TGTGCCAGCTCACCAGGACTCTTAGCGGGTGAAGCTTTCTTT. Translated, it gives CASSPGLLAGEAFF.

The V and J genes are TRBV28 and TRBJ1-1, with TRBD1 matching over 8 bases. The CDR3 sequence is 13 residues long. Germline values: CDR1 MDHEN, CDR2 SYDVKM. The V gene end was trimmed by 8 bases and the J gene end by 1 base; junction bases not matched to a gene: 3. DNA for the CDR3: TGTGCCAGCCGGGACAGGCAGAACACTGAAGCTTTCTTT. It translates to CASRDRQNTEAFF.

This clone was observed a few times. This chain uses TRBV5-1 with TRBJ2-3; 12 bases fit TRBD2. There are 15 residues in the CDR3. V was pared by 4 bases and J by 5 bases, with 5 bases of the junction left unmatched. The germline V gene has CDR1 SGHRS and CDR2 YFSETQ. CDR3 region: CASSAALAGGDTQYF. CDR3 nucleotide sequence: TGCGCCAGCAGCGCCGCACTAGCGGGAGGAGATACGCAGTATTTT.

In its sample, this clone was seen a few times. V is TRBV28 and J is TRBJ2-2, with 11 bases fitting TRBD2. The germline gives CDR1 MDHEN, CDR2 SYDVKM. Germline trimming cut 11 bases from V and 5 bases from J; bases unmatched to any gene: 7. The CDR3 loop spans 14 amino acids. The CDR3 DNA reads as TGTGCCGGTCGACTAGCGGGACGGACCGGGGAGCTGTTTTTT. Protein product: CAGRLAGRTGELFF.

This clone was counted only a few times. The genes are TRBV2 and TRBJ2-6; D may be TRBD2 (5 bases). V was pared by 6 bases and J by 2 bases, with 5 bases between. From germline, CDR1 is SNHLY and CDR2 FYNNEI. This CDR3 is 13 amino acids long. CDR3 coding DNA: TGTGCCAGCAGCGGGGCTGGGGCCAACGTCCTGACTTTC. Amino acid sequence: CASSGAGANVLTF.